The T cell receptor beta chain described here comes from a study of Ad26.COV2.S vaccination and SARS-CoV-2 variants. The overall study: Enrolled in COV1001, the donor was in the Ad26.COV2.S trial arm, which received the vaccine.

Study-level points and caveats: Participants in the vaccine arm had higher spike-specific TCR breadth; placebo recipients had lower. Those who received vaccine or placebo ended up with similar non-spike TCR breadth.

Concerning this clone: What it recognizes is unknown.

Treatment: around 19 received Ad26.COV2.S at low or high dose, single or two shots; several received placebo; per-sample allocation not given. Samples were taken on day 63 after the first vaccine or placebo injection. Libraries were prepared by immunoSEQ multiplex PCR; TCRdb keeps only in-frame clonotypes and omits some of them. The sample lists 350,000 to 500,000 clones; roughly 90% were seen once. Sample: peripheral blood, taken in a trial of Ad26.COV2.S vaccine versus placebo. The sequence derives from a person aged 18-60 years who received the Ad26.COV2.S COVID-19 vaccine or a placebo.

CDR3 sequence reads: CASSSLTVTGELFF. CDR3 nucleotides: TGTGCCAGCAGCAGCTTGACAGTCACCGGGGAGCTGTTTTTT. This sequence joins TRBV7-9 and TRBJ2-2; TRBD1 might be the D (5 bases). V was shortened by 5 bases and J by 4 bases, with 11 bases between the two germline ends. Germline V gene sequence: CDR1 SEHNR, CDR2 FQNEAQ (reference sequence). The CDR3 runs 14 residues.